These 22 T cell receptor beta chains came from one sample sequenced in a study of regulatory T cells in long-lasting Graves disease. Noted time point: persistent/refractory GD, antithyroid drugs over 5 years with positive TRAb. PBMC RNA served as the TCR library source. Library construction for TCR beta used iRepertoire HTBI primers and Arm-PCR of CDR3 regions. MiXCR, run by TCRdb on the multiplex PCR reads, gives a single entry per CDR3 protein. This table holds 700,000 or so distinct CDR3 sequences, around 30% found once. The sample here was peripheral blood mononuclear cells (PBMCs), taken when the disease was refractory, from a patient treated with antithyroid drugs. The receptors originated from a female donor with Graves disease.

This clonotype was observed once. The V gene is TRBV9, the J gene TRBJ1-4; D remains unclear. V was clipped by 4 bases and J by 7 bases, with 17 bases between them. Germline values: CDR1 SGDLS, CDR2 YYNGEE. The CDR3 totals 15 residues. The CDR3 is CASSSKTGISEKLFF. The CDR3 nucleotides read TGTGCCAGCAGCTCCAAGACGGGTATAAGTGAAAAACTGTTTTTT.

The chain uses TRBV7-9 and TRBJ1-2; a possible D gene is TRBD1 (6 bases). The CDR3 sequence is 15 residues long. V lost 4 bases and J 4 bases, leaving 16 bases between the germline ends. Per the germline V gene, CDR1 is SEHNR and CDR2 is FQNEAQ (reference sequence). CDR3 loop: CASSSSGGAGYGYTF. The CDR3 DNA is TGTGCCAGCAGCTCTAGCGGGGGCGCCGGCTATGGCTACACCTTC.

This clonotype occurred a few times. This chain joins TRBV11-2 and TRBJ1-4, with 10 bases matching TRBD1. Germline loops: CDR1 SGHAT, CDR2 FQNNGV. The CDR3 totals 15 residues. Trimming at V came to 7 bases and at J to 7 bases, leaving 9 bases not matched to a gene. In DNA, the CDR3 is TGTGCCAGCACCCGCAGGTGGACAGGGGGTGAAAAACTGTTTTTT. Its protein is CASTRRWTGGEKLFF.

The V and J genes are TRBV12-3 or TRBV12-4 and TRBJ1-5; D remains ambiguous. The V gene lost 1 base and the J gene lost 6 bases, with 10 bases spanning the gap. The CDR3 covers 14 residues. This CDR3 is CASSLGLGGQPQHF. In DNA form, the CDR3 reads TGTGCCAGCAGTTTAGGTTTGGGAGGTCAGCCCCAGCATTTT.

The J gene is TRBJ1-6, the V gene TRBV6-1; possible D gene TRBD1, 5 bases. Looked up from germline, CDR1 is MNHNS and CDR2 is SASEGT. Trimming shortened V by 0 bases and J by 7 bases, and 7 bases separated the two germline ends. The CDR3 totals 14 residues. The CDR3 is CASSEAYRNSPLHF. CDR3 DNA sequence: TGTGCCAGCAGTGAAGCGTACAGGAATTCACCCCTCCACTTT.

This clonotype was seen at least ten times. The CDR3 nucleotides read TGTGCCAGCAAATCGGGATACGGCTACACCTTC. Protein: CASKSGYGYTF. The V and J genes are TRBV28 and TRBJ1-2, with D uncertain. From germline, CDR1 is MDHEN and CDR2 SYDVKM. V was shortened by 7 bases and J by 8 bases, with 11 bases between the two germline ends. This CDR3 is 11 amino acids long.

This clonotype was seen ten or more times. V gene TRBV12-3 or TRBV12-4 combines with J gene TRBJ1-2; TRBD1 might be the D (6 bases). CDR3 size: 16 residues. The germline V and J ends were trimmed by 7 bases and 0 bases, with 18 bases remaining between them. Written as DNA, the CDR3 is TGTGCCAGCACCGAACGGAGGGGGACCGCTAACTATGGCTACACCTTC. It encodes CASTERRGTANYGYTF.

The chain recombines TRBV5-1 with TRBJ1-1; 12 positions match TRBD1. Looked up from germline, CDR1 is SGHRS and CDR2 is YFSETQ. The CDR3 covers 18 residues. J was trimmed by 3 bases and V by 4 bases; bases with no gene match: 13. The CDR3 here is CASSPSPGTGGGYTEAFF. The CDR3 coding sequence is TGCGCCAGCAGCCCCTCTCCGGGGACAGGGGGCGGGTACACTGAAGCTTTCTTT.

The chain is built from TRBV7-9 and TRBJ2-4; TRBD2 matches at 7 bases. Germline V gene lookup returns CDR1 SEHNR and CDR2 FQNEAQ (reference sequence). This CDR3 contains 14 residues. V was clipped by 5 bases and J by 8 bases; unmatched bases: 9. As DNA, the CDR3 is TGTGCCAGCAGCACACCGGGACTACTCGACATTCAGTACTTC. This encodes CASSTPGLLDIQYF.

This clonotype was recorded a few times. This chain uses TRBV4-2 with TRBJ1-4, with D unresolved. CDR3 length equals 14 residues. Germline CDR1 reads LGHNA; CDR2 reads YNFKEQ. V shed 6 bases and J shed 4 bases, with 12 bases lying between them. Written as DNA, the CDR3 is TGTGCCAGCAGTACGACTGCAATTAATGAAAAACTGTTTTTT. Translated, it gives CASSTTAINEKLFF.

This clonotype showed up many times. The genes are TRBV3-1 and TRBJ1-6; possibly TRBD1 for D (5 bases). Germline V CDR1 and CDR2: LGHDT, YNNKEL (reference sequence). Trimming removed 4 bases at V and 8 bases at J, with 12 bases between. CDR3 size: 14 residues. In DNA, the CDR3 is TGTGCCAGCAGCCCACAGGCCGCGGATTCACCCCTCCACTTT. It codes for CASSPQAADSPLHF.

The chain is built from TRBV6-1 and TRBJ2-7; 8 positions agree with TRBD1. Germline V gene sequence: CDR1 MNHNS, CDR2 SASEGT. With V trimmed by 6 bases and J by 7 bases, 14 bases remained unmatched. This CDR3 contains 15 residues. The CDR3 bases are TGTGCCAGCAGGACAGACAGGGGCCCTCGGGAAGAGCAGTACTTC. Residues: CASRTDRGPREEQYF.

Concerning this clonotype: One end of the junction fails to match germline, which may point to a read error. This chain uses TRBV20-1 with TRBJ2-2, with D perhaps matching TRBD2 (6 bases). The length of the CDR3 is 13 residues. CDR1 and CDR2 from the germline V gene are DFQATT and SNEGSKA (reference sequence). Here the CDR3 reads CSAKRENTGELLF. CDR3 nucleotide sequence: TGCAGTGCTAAACGGGAGAACACCGGGGAGCTGCTTTTT.

This clonotype was observed a few times. CDR3 sequence reads: CATRVVGPNYEQYF. As DNA, the CDR3 is TGCGCCACCAGGGTGGTCGGGCCAAACTACGAGCAGTACTTC. V is TRBV10-2 and J is TRBJ2-7; tentative D call: TRBD1 (5 bases). V was clipped by 10 bases and J by 3 bases, with 19 bases between them. Germline V CDR1 and CDR2: WSHSY, SAAADI. The CDR3 extends over 14 amino acids.

This clonotype occurred a few times. V is TRBV12-3 or TRBV12-4 and J is TRBJ2-2; 9 bases align to TRBD2. This CDR3 spans 20 amino acids. Trimming removed 2 bases from V and 5 bases from J; junction bases left unmatched: 18. This chain's CDR3 is CASSLNSGGRGPGKTGELFF. For the CDR3, the DNA is TGTGCCAGCAGTTTAAATAGTGGCGGGAGGGGCCCAGGAAAGACCGGGGAGCTGTTTTTT.

This clonotype showed up just a few times. The V gene is TRBV28, the J gene TRBJ2-3; TRBD1 matches at 12 bases. With 6 bases clipped from V and 4 bases from J, the junction kept 8 bases outside the gene matches. Germline lookup yields CDR1 MDHEN and CDR2 SYDVKM. The CDR3 is 16 residues long. The CDR3, as DNA: TGTGCCAGCAGCCGACCCGGGACAGGGGGCCCAGATACGCAGTATTTT. Its translation: CASSRPGTGGPDTQYF.

This chain connects TRBV5-1 to TRBJ1-1; D gene uncertain. Trimming stripped 3 bases from V and 2 bases from J, with 11 bases between. Per germline, CDR1 SGHRS and CDR2 YFSETQ. This CDR3 region has 14 residues. Written as DNA, the CDR3 is TGCGCCAGCAGCTATGATAACAGCAACACTGAAGCTTTCTTT. It specifies CASSYDNSNTEAFF.

V and J are TRBV27 and TRBJ1-2; 9 bases fit TRBD1. The junction had 6 bases not matched to a gene; V was cut back by 0 bases and J by 4 bases. The CDR3 sequence is 16 residues long. Germline V CDR1 and CDR2: MNHEY, SMNVEV (reference sequence). This CDR3 reads CASSLSGQGNFYGYTF. The CDR3 coding sequence is TGTGCCAGCAGTTTATCGGGACAGGGAAACTTCTATGGCTACACCTTC.

The V and J genes are TRBV10-3 and TRBJ1-1, with unresolved D. Germline V gene lookup returns CDR1 ENHRY and CDR2 SYGVKD. V was cut by 5 bases and J by 1 base, with 20 bases left in between. The CDR3 length is 17 residues. The CDR3: CAISSGVARDGNTEAFF. CDR3 nucleotides: TGTGCCATCAGTAGTGGGGTCGCGAGGGATGGGAACACTGAAGCTTTCTTT.

This clonotype was recorded a few times. This chain links TRBV5-1 with TRBJ2-2; D may be TRBD2 (6 bases). The CDR3 covers 15 residues. Germline V gene sequence: CDR1 SGHRS, CDR2 YFSETQ. Trimming took off 4 bases at V and 1 base at J, with 11 bases between the two ends. The DNA for the CDR3 is TGCGCCAGCAGCCCGGGACTCCAGAACACCGGGGAGCTGTTTTTT. This encodes CASSPGLQNTGELFF.

This clonotype has more than one count but fewer than ten. The J gene is TRBJ2-5, the V gene TRBV20-1; the match to TRBD1 covers 8 bases. CDR1 and CDR2 from the germline V gene are DFQATT and SNEGSKA (reference sequence). This CDR3 contains 13 residues. Germline trimming cut 3 bases from V and 2 bases from J; bases unmatched to any gene: 2. The CDR3 sequence is CSARDRVQETQYF. CDR3 coding DNA: TGCAGTGCTAGGGACAGGGTACAAGAGACCCAGTACTTC.

This clonotype occurred many times. The chain recombines TRBV2 with TRBJ1-5; TRBD1 aligns across 10 bases. Losses at the gene ends were 8 bases for V and 3 bases for J; bases not matched to a gene: 7. CDR3 length: 15 amino acids. Germline CDR1 is SNHLY and CDR2 is FYNNEI. DNA for the CDR3: TGTGCCAGCGGGGGACAGGGGATGACCAATCAGCCCCAGCATTTT. Protein product: CASGGQGMTNQPQHF.